This is a list of T cell receptor beta chains from one sample in a study of response to subunit inactivated influenza vaccine. Each CDR3 protein is one row after TCRdb ran MiXCR on the RT-PCR reads. The table has almost 250,000 distinct CDR3 sequences, about 12% seen once. The sample in question was non-naive T cells sorted from PBMCs, obtained 14 to 15 days before vaccination. The receptors stem from a man aged 50-59 years who received an inactivated influenza vaccine. Both conserved end residues are part of each CDR3. Fields, in order: D gene, clone size, J gene, V gene, CDR3 protein, CDR3 DNA. D genes are given only for firm matches. Where a row states a size, it is once, few, many or the class of an expanded clone; other rows omit it.

>TRBD2|few|TRBJ2-1|TRBV6-2/TRBV6-3
CASSSMTSKGWSEQFF
TGTGCCAGCAGTTCGATGACTAGCAAGGGGTGGAGTGAGCAGTTCTTC
>.|.|TRBJ1-2|TRBV10-3
CAISESNGVNTRGYTF
TGTGCCATCAGTGAGTCGAATGGGGTCAATACGAGGGGCTACACCTTC
>TRBD1|.|TRBJ2-5|TRBV5-1
CASSLAGTGAETQYF
TGCGCCAGCAGCTTGGCCGGGACAGGGGCGGAGACCCAGTACTTC
>.|many|TRBJ2-3|TRBV10-3
CAISRNTDTQYF
TGTGCCATCAGTCGCAACACAGATACGCAGTATTTT
>.|.|TRBJ1-4|TRBV10-3
CATGGDDEKLFF
TGTGCCACCGGGGGTGATGATGAAAAACTGTTTTTT
>TRBD1|.|TRBJ2-7|TRBV3-1
CASSHPGTGMGEQYF
TGTGCCAGCAGCCACCCCGGGACAGGGATGGGCGAGCAGTACTTC
>TRBD1|few|TRBJ2-7|TRBV6-5
CASSYRDRNYEQYF
TGTGCCAGCAGTTACCGGGACAGGAACTACGAGCAGTACTTC
>TRBD1|few|TRBJ2-2|TRBV5-1
CASSSMTGGHTGELFF
TGCGCCAGCAGCTCGATGACAGGGGGCCACACCGGGGAGCTGTTTTTT
>.|.|TRBJ2-3|TRBV5-1
CASSLNQRAYNTDTQYF
TGCGCCAGCAGCTTGAACCAGCGGGCCTATAACACAGATACGCAGTATTTT
>.|few|TRBJ2-1|TRBV20-1
CSASSQYYNEQFF
TGCAGTGCTAGTTCCCAGTACTACAATGAACAGTTCTTC
>.|many|TRBJ2-2|TRBV6-2/TRBV6-3
CASSRNTGELFF
TGTGCCAGCAGCAGAAACACCGGGGAGCTGTTTTTT
>.|many|TRBJ2-4|TRBV12-3/TRBV12-4
CASSSRDAKNIQYF
TGTGCCAGCAGTTCCCGGGACGCCAAAAACATTCAGTACTTC
>TRBD1|.|TRBJ2-2|TRBV10-3
CAISSRTGQNTGELFF
TGTGCCATCAGTTCAAGGACAGGGCAGAACACCGGGGAGCTGTTTTTT
>TRBD2|.|TRBJ2-7|TRBV10-3
CAARGTSGYEQYF
TGTGCCGCCCGTGGGACTAGCGGCTACGAGCAGTACTTC
>.|.|TRBJ2-3|TRBV19
CASSASSASDYADTQYF
TGTGCCAGTAGCGCCTCGTCTGCTAGCGATTACGCAGATACGCAGTATTTT
>.|.|TRBJ1-5|TRBV20-1
CSATSGWWWNQPQHF
TGCAGTGCTACGTCAGGGTGGTGGTGGAATCAGCCCCAGCATTTT
>.|.|TRBJ2-1|TRBV20-1
CSATDVNNEQFF
TGCAGTGCTACCGACGTTAACAATGAGCAGTTCTTC